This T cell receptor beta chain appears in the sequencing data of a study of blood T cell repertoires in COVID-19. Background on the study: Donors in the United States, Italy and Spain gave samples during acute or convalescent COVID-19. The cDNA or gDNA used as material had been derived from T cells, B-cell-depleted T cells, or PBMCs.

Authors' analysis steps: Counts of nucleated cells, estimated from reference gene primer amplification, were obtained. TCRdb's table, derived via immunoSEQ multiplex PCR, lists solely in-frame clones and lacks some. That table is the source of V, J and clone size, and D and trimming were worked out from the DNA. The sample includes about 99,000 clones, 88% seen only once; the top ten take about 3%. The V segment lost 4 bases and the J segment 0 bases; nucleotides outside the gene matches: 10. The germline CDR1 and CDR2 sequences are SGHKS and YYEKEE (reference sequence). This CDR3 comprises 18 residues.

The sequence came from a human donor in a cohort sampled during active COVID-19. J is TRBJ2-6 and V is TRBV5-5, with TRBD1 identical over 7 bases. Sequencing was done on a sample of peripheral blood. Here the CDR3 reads CASSRARGKSSGANVLTF. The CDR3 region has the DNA TGTGCCAGCAGCAGAGCCAGGGGGAAGAGCTCTGGGGCCAACGTCCTGACTTTC.